The present TCR beta chain was sequenced within a study of shared clonotypes between healthy human individuals. Points on this clone: The same CDR3 also results from other DNA sequences found in this sample.

Trimming stripped 2 bases from V and 1 base from J, with 26 bases between. The CDR3 spans 20 residues. Germline CDR1 and CDR2: SGHTA and FQGTGA. The assay was immunoSEQ multiplex PCR, and TCRdb's table has in-frame clones only and misses some. The table has some 2,500,000 clones, just under 95% seen once. This chain uses TRBV7-3 with TRBJ1-2; D is perhaps TRBD1 (6 bases). The origin of this receptor is a man aged 18 to 30 in good health. Some clones in this sample may be carry-over from other donors' samples. The specimen sequenced was naive CD4+ T cells from PBMCs. Described subset: CD45RA+ positively selected. Here the CDR3 reads CASSLGWTRDTRLSNYGYTF. For the CDR3, the DNA is TGTGCCAGCAGCTTAGGTTGGACCCGGGACACGAGATTGAGTAACTATGGCTACACCTTC.